The 12 T cell receptor beta chains presented below share a single source sample, sequenced in a study of T cells in Graves' hyperthyroidism and ophthalmopathy (dated by TCRdb to the late 2010s). The library came from multiplex PCR. Instrument used: Illumina HiSeq 2000. Amplification of TCR beta CDR3 regions was carried out from RNA transcripts. The first round of RT-PCR for the TCR CDR3 was performed with the HTBI primer set and the Qiagen OneStep RT-PCR kit. Through fastp at Q25 and MiXCR, TCRdb rebuilt clones from the public reads, retaining in-frame beta chains. Each entry is one CDR3 protein sequence, shown with its most common DNA and genes. The sample includes approximately 200,000 distinct CDR3 sequences, with 18% observed a single time. The top ten constitute 44% of the sample. Material: blood. These receptors were obtained from a man in his forties with Graves' hyperthyroidism.

This clonotype was seen many times. The gene calls are TRBV25-1 and TRBJ2-7, with 7 bases that match TRBD1. V trimming: 2 bases; J trimming: 2 bases; junction bases outside the gene matches: 9. Germline V gene lookup returns CDR1 MGHDK and CDR2 SYGVNS. The CDR3 length is 16 residues. DNA for the CDR3: TGTGCCAGCAGTGAAACCGGGACAGCCTATCCCTACGAGCAGTACTTC. It specifies CASSETGTAYPYEQYF.

This clonotype was observed at least ten times. The CDR3 loop reads CSARGLAGDLRGAQYF. The CDR3 bases are TGCAGTGCTAGAGGACTAGCGGGGGACCTCCGGGGGGCCCAGTACTTC. The V and J genes are TRBV20-1 and TRBJ2-5; 12 positions agree with TRBD2. Germline values: CDR1 DFQATT, CDR2 SNEGSKA (reference sequence). The CDR3 is 16 amino acids. V lost 1 base to trimming and J lost 9 bases; unmatched junction nucleotides: 12.

The rearrangement joins TRBV7-3 to TRBJ2-3; D ambiguous. The CDR3 is made up of 14 amino acids. In germline, CDR1 is SGHTA, CDR2 FQGTGA. The ends were cut back, 5 bases at V and 4 bases at J, with 13 bases in the middle. The CDR3 DNA sequence: TGTGCCAGCAGCCCGGCATCCTCCCCAGATACGCAGTATTTT. It yields the protein CASSPASSPDTQYF. Looking up the rest from reference TRBV7-3 and TRBJ2-3 gives the full variable domain: GAGVSQTPSNKVTEKGKYVELRCDPISGHTALYWYRQSLGQGPEFLIYFQGTGAADDSGLPNDRFFAVRPEGSVSTLKIQRTERGDSAVYLCASSPASSPDTQYFGPGTRLTVL.

In its sample, this clonotype was seen many times. The chain couples TRBV7-9 to TRBJ1-4; 8 nucleotides line up with TRBD1. With V trimmed by 5 bases and J by 8 bases, 7 bases remained unmatched. CDR3 length equals 14 residues. The germline V gene encodes CDR1 SEHNR and CDR2 FQNEAQ (reference sequence). The CDR3 DNA follows: TGTGCCAGCAGCGCGGACAGGGAAAGCGAAAAACTGTTTTTT. As protein: CASSADRESEKLFF.

V and J are TRBV4-1 and TRBJ1-1; tentatively, D is TRBD1 (5 bases). The germline CDR1 and CDR2 sequences are MGHRA and YSYEKL. The CDR3 runs 16 residues. V was pared by 1 base and J by 4 bases, with 16 bases between. As DNA, the CDR3 is TGCGCCAGCAGCCAAGTGATGGGGACCGGGGGCACTGAAGCTTTCTTT. This gives the protein CASSQVMGTGGTEAFF.

The sample holds many counts of this clonotype. CDR3 coding DNA: TGTGCCAGCAGCTTAGGGGGGAGTTTTAATGAAAAACTGTTTTTT. Encoded protein: CASSLGGSFNEKLFF. The chain recombines TRBV7-2 with TRBJ1-4; D possibly corresponds to TRBD1 (5 bases). CDR3 length: 15 amino acids. Trimming stripped 1 base from V and 4 bases from J, with 10 bases between. Germline V gives CDR1 SGHTA, CDR2 FQGNSA.

This clonotype was observed at least ten times. This chain uses TRBV7-2 with TRBJ2-5, with D perhaps TRBD1 (5 bases). The CDR3 runs 14 residues. Deletions cut 3 bases from V and 5 bases from J, with 13 bases between. From germline, CDR1 is SGHTA and CDR2 FQGNSA. The CDR3 DNA sequence: TGTGCCAGCAGCTTCCAAGGGGTGGTTGAGACCCAGTACTTC. It specifies CASSFQGVVETQYF.

This clonotype was picked up a small number of times. The gene calls are TRBV5-1 and TRBJ2-1; 9 bases align to TRBD1. V trimming: 4 bases; J trimming: 15 bases; junction bases outside the gene matches: 5. Looked up from germline, CDR1 is SGHRS and CDR2 is YFSETQ. This CDR3 spans 11 amino acids. This CDR3 reads CASSLEGQGFF. The CDR3, as DNA: TGCGCCAGCAGCCTGGAGGGACAGGGGTTCTTC.

This clonotype showed up just a few times. V usage is TRBV25-1 and J usage is TRBJ2-1; 8 nucleotides match TRBD2. This CDR3 has 16 residues. Germline V gives CDR1 MGHDK, CDR2 SYGVNS. V lost 5 bases and J lost 0; bases outside the gene matches: 6. CDR3 amino acids: CASSNAGGLSYNEQFF. CDR3 coding DNA: TGTGCCAGCAGTAACGCGGGGGGCCTCTCCTACAATGAGCAGTTCTTC.

V usage is TRBV27 and J usage is TRBJ2-7; 9 positions match TRBD1. The CDR3 is 14 amino acids. Germline lookup yields CDR1 MNHEY and CDR2 SMNVEV (reference sequence). V dropped 3 bases and J dropped 7; count of bases not matched to a gene: 7. CDR3 sequence reads: CASSFTGGSREQYF. CDR3 DNA sequence: TGTGCCAGCAGTTTCACAGGGGGCTCTAGGGAGCAGTACTTC.

This clonotype has just a few counts. V usage is TRBV15 and J usage is TRBJ1-5; possible D gene TRBD1, 6 bases. CDR1 LNHNV and CDR2 YYDKDF come from the germline V gene (reference sequence). V lost 2 bases and J 3 bases, leaving 14 bases between the germline ends. The CDR3 loop spans 16 amino acids. The CDR3 region has the DNA TGTGCCACCAGCAGATTCGGACAGATCCCCAATCAGCCCCAGCATTTT. Its translation is CATSRFGQIPNQPQHF.

As regards this clonotype: No DNA is shown, since the ends of the CDR3 on it are uncertain; the CDR3 is the one TCRdb lists. The rearrangement links TRBV5-1 to TRBJ2-2. The CDR3 region is 15 residues in length, termini included. Germline V gives CDR1 SGHRS, CDR2 YFSETQ. The CDR3 reads CASSWGTGNTGEPFF.